The 5 T cell receptor beta chains below come from one sample, sequenced in a study of blood T cell repertoires in COVID-19. The protocol was immunoSEQ multiplex PCR, while the TCRdb copy is restricted to in-frame clones and leaves out a portion. Among approximately 360,000 clones listed, roughly 88% were seen once. Source material: PBMCs or T cells enriched from blood (not recorded which). The receptor source for this set is a woman under 40 with acute COVID-19.

This clone occurred once. The chain combines TRBV5-4 with TRBJ1-2; 10 nucleotides match TRBD1. This CDR3 has 15 residues. The germline V gene has CDR1 SGHNT and CDR2 YYREEE (reference sequence). Trimming took 3 bases from V and 3 from J; bases not matched to a gene: 5. CDR3 coding DNA: TGTGCCAGCAGCTCCCGGGACAGGGGTTACTATGGCTACACCTTC. It specifies CASSSRDRGYYGYTF.

The chain links TRBV7-9 to TRBJ1-1; a weak D match, TRBD1 (5 bases). Germline V lookup: CDR1 SEHNR, CDR2 FQNEAQ (reference sequence). The CDR3 length is 15 residues. V lost 6 bases to trimming and J lost 5 bases, with 19 bases between them. The CDR3 spells CASSYTDTGGTEAFF. The CDR3 DNA follows: TGTGCCAGCAGTTATACCGACACCGGGGGTACTGAAGCTTTCTTT.

The chain carries TRBV6-2 or TRBV6-3 and TRBJ1-1; D gene unclear. Germline V CDR1 and CDR2: MNHEY, SVGEGT. The length of the CDR3 is 13 residues. Trimming stripped 0 bases from V and 3 bases from J, with 5 bases between. The CDR3 region has the DNA TGTGCCAGCAGTTACTCCCTCCACACTGAAGCTTTCTTT. This sequence encodes CASSYSLHTEAFF.

CDR3 loop: CASSQAFPPQGPPFGNTIYF. The CDR3 DNA reads as TGCGCCAGCAGTCAAGCCTTCCCCCCACAGGGCCCTCCTTTCGGAAACACCATATATTTT. The chain couples TRBV23-1 to TRBJ1-3; a possible D gene is TRBD1 (6 bases). TRBV23-1 is annotated as an ORF whose role is uncertain. Trimming pared 2 bases from V and 4 bases from J, leaving 27 bases between. This CDR3 has 20 residues.

The chain couples TRBV24-1 to TRBJ2-3, with 8 bases that match TRBD1. CDR1 is KGHDR and CDR2 is SFDVKD in the germline V gene. This CDR3 spans 18 amino acids. J gave up 4 bases and V 0 bases, and 11 bases lay outside the gene matches. The CDR3 spells CATSDLPLPGQASDTQYF. CDR3 nucleotides: TGTGCCACCAGTGATTTGCCCCTTCCGGGACAGGCATCAGATACGCAGTATTTT.